This T cell receptor beta chain appears in the sequencing data of a study of T cell responses to AZD1222 COVID-19 vaccine. As for the study in general: Second-dose schedules of about 4 or about 12 weeks were combined.

J gave up 4 bases and V 1 base, and 2 bases lay outside the gene matches. Per germline, CDR1 LGHNA and CDR2 YSLEER. The CDR3 has 15 residues. The protocol was immunoSEQ multiplex PCR, while the TCRdb copy is restricted to in-frame clones and leaves out a portion. The sample yields 160,000 or so clones, approximately 90% seen once. A remark on this clone: Its cognate antigen is unknown.

General study results and limits: At 160-218 and 743-854, vaccine-associated CD4 TCRs were dominant, and they spanned spike. Most donors were white British, females outnumbered males, and clonal diversity was possibly underestimated.

The TCR sequence derives from an adult in good health. The sequenced sample was peripheral blood, obtained on day 0 of AZD1222 vaccination. This chain connects TRBV4-3 to TRBJ1-1; 11 bases map to TRBD1. The CDR3 here is CASSQGTGGVTEAFF. The CDR3 DNA follows: TGCGCCAGCAGCCAAGGGACAGGGGGCGTCACTGAAGCTTTCTTT.